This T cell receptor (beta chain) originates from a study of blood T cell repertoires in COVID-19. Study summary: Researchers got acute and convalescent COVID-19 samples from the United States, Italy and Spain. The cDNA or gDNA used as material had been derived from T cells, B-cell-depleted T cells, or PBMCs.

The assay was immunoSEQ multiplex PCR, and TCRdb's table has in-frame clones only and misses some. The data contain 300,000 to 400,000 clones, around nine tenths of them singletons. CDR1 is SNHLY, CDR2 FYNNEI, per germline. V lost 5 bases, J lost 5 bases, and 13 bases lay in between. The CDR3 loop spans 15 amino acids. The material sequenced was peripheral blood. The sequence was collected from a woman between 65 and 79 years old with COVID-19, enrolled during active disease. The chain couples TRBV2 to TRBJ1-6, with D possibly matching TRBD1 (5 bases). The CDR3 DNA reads TGTGCCAGCAGTCCCCTGGGGGGGAATAATTCACCCCTCCACTTT. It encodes CASSPLGGNNSPLHF.